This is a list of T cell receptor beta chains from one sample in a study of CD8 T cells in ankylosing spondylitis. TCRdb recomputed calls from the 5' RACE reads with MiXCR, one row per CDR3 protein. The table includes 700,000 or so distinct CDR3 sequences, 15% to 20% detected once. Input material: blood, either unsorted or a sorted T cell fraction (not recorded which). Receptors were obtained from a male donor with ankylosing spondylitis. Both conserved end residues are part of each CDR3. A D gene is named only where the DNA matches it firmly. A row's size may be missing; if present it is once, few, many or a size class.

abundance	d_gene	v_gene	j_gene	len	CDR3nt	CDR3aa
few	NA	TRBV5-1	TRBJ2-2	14	TGCGCCAGCAGCTTGGAACTGGTCTCCGGGGAGCTGTTTTTT	CASSLELVSGELFF
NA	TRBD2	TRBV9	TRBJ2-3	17	TGTGCCAGCAGCGTGGGGACTAGCGGGTGGTATGGAGATACGCAGTATTTT	CASSVGTSGWYGDTQYF
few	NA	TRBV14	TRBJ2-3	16	TGTGCCAGCAGCCAACTTGGGGGGACCAGCACAGATACGCAGTATTTT	CASSQLGGTSTDTQYF
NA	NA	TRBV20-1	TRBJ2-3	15	TGCAGTGCTACCTTGGGTACCGACCGCACAGATACGCAGTATTTT	CSATLGTDRTDTQYF
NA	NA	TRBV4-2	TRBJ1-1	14	TGTGCCAGCAGCCTGGGCAGGGAGGACACTGAAGCTTTCTTT	CASSLGREDTEAFF
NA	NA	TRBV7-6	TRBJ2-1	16	TGTGCCAGCAGCGCTGAGGGACTTCCCAGTTACAATGAGCAGTTCTTC	CASSAEGLPSYNEQFF
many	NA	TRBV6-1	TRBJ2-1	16	TGTGCCAGCAGAGTCCGAGTAGGGAGCTCCTACAATGAGCAGTTCTTC	CASRVRVGSSYNEQFF
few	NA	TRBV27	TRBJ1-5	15	TGTGCCAGCAGTTTATCGGTCAGCTCTAATCAGCCCCAGCATTTT	CASSLSVSSNQPQHF
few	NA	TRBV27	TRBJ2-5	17	TGTGCCAGCAGTTTAGGGATAGAGTCGGGCAAAGTAGAGACCCAGTACTTC	CASSLGIESGKVETQYF
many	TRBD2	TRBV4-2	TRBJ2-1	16	TGTGCCAGCAGCCCCACGACTAGCGGGAGCTACAATGAGCAGTTCTTC	CASSPTTSGSYNEQFF
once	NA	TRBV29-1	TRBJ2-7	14	TGCAGCGTTGTGTGGGGGTCTACCTCGCGGGAGCAGTACTTC	CSVVWGSTSREQYF
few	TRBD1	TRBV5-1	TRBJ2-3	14	TGCGCCAGCAGCTCGGGACAGCCCACAGATACGCAGTATTTT	CASSSGQPTDTQYF
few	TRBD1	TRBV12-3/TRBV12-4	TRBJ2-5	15	TGTGCCAGCAGTTTTGGGACAGGGGCGGGGGAGACCCAGTACTTC	CASSFGTGAGETQYF
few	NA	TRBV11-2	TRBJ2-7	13	TGTGCCAGCAGCTTTGCGGTCGCCTACGAGCAGTACTTC	CASSFAVAYEQYF
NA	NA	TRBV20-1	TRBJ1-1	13	TGCAGTGCTCCCAGACGGGAGAACACTGAAGCTTTCTTT	CSAPRRENTEAFF
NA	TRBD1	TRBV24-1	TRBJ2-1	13	TGTGCCACCAGCGGAGACAGGGGCGATGAGCAGTTCTTC	CATSGDRGDEQFF
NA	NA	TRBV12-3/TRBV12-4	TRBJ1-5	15	TGTGCCAGCAGTTTTTGGGGGGAGAGCAATCAGCCCCAGCATTTT	CASSFWGESNQPQHF
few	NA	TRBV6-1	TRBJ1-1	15	TGTGCCAGCAGTGGATGGGGTCGACGAAGGACTGAAGCTTTCTTT	CASSGWGRRRTEAFF
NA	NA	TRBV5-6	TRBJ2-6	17	TGTGCCAGCAGCTTGATGGGCATTTCCTCTGGGGCCAACGTCCTGACTTTC	CASSLMGISSGANVLTF
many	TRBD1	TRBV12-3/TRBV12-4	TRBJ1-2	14	TGTGCCAGCAGTGGGGACAGGGAAGTTGGGGGCTACACCTTC	CASSGDREVGGYTF
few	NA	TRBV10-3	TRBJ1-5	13	TGTGCCACGGCAGAGTCGGGCAATCAGCCCCAGCATTTT	CATAESGNQPQHF
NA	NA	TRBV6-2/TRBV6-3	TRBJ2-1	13	TGTGCCAGCAGTGACGGGATCTACAATGAGCAGTTCTTC	CASSDGIYNEQFF
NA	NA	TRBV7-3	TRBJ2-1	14	TGTGCCAGCAGCTCAGGGCGCGCGGGGTCTGAGCAGTTCTTC	CASSSGRAGSEQFF
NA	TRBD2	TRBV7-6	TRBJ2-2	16	TGTGCCAGCAGGACGACTAGCGGGAGGAACACCGGGGAGCTGTTTTTT	CASRTTSGRNTGELFF
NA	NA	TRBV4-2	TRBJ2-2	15	TGTGCCAGCAGCCCCCTTGGATTGGGGCCCGGGGAGCTGTTTTTT	CASSPLGLGPGELFF
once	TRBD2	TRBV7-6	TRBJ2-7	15	TGTGCCAGCAGCGTAAGGCCTAGCGGGACCGGGGAGCAGTACTTC	CASSVRPSGTGEQYF
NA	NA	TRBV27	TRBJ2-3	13	TGTGCCAGCAGTTCGGGGCACACAGATACGCAGTATTTT	CASSSGHTDTQYF
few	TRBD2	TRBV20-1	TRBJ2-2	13	TGCGTCTGGGGGCGGGAGGACACCGGGGAGCTGTTTTTT	CVWGREDTGELFF
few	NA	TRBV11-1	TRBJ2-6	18	TGTGCCAGCAGCTTACTTGACAGGACCCGCTCTGGGGCCAACGTCCTGACTTTC	CASSLLDRTRSGANVLTF
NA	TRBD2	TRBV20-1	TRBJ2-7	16	TGCAGTGCTAAACGGACTAGCGGGGGGCTTACCTACGAGCAGTACTTC	CSAKRTSGGLTYEQYF
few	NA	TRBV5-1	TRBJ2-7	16	TGCGCCAGCAGCCCATCCGGGACACTGAGCTCCTACGAGCAGTACTTC	CASSPSGTLSSYEQYF
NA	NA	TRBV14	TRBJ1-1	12	TGTGCCAGCAGCCCGACAGGACTAGAAGCTTTCTTT	CASSPTGLEAFF
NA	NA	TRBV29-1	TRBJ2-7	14	TGCAGCGTTGAAGGGGGCCCCGGACGTTACGAGCAGTACTTC	CSVEGGPGRYEQYF
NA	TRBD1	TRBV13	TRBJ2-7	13	TGTGCCAGCAGCCTCACGACAGGGGTCGAGCAGTACTTC	CASSLTTGVEQYF
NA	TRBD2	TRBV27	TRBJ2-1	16	TGTGCCAGCAGTTCCCCCGAGACTAGCGTATACAATGAGCAGTTCTTC	CASSSPETSVYNEQFF
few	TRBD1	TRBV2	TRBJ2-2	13	TGTGCCAGTGAAAGACAGGGTACCGGGGAGCTGTTTTTT	CASERQGTGELFF
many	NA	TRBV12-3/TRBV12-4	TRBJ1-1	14	TGTGCCAGCACTTTAAGGGGACCGAACACTGAAGCTTTCTTT	CASTLRGPNTEAFF
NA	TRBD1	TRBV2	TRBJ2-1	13	TGTGCCAGCAGTGCTGGGACAGACAATGAGCAGTTCTTC	CASSAGTDNEQFF
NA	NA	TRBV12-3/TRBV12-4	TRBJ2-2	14	TGTGCCAGCACCCCAGGGTTGATCACCGGGGAGCTGTTTTTT	CASTPGLITGELFF
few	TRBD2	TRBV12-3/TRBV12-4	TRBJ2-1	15	TGTGCCAGCAGTCCGCTACTAGCGGAAGCGGGGGAGCAGTTCTTC	CASSPLLAEAGEQFF
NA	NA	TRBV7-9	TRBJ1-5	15	TGTGCCAGCAGCCGAACCCTCGGTAGCAATCAGCCCCAGCATTTT	CASSRTLGSNQPQHF
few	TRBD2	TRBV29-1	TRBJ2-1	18	TGCAGCGTTGAAGACGTAGCGGGGGGGCCTAGCTCCTACAATGAGCAGTTCTTC	CSVEDVAGGPSSYNEQFF
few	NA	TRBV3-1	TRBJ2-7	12	TGTGCCAGCAGCCATCGGACCTACGAGCAGTACTTC	CASSHRTYEQYF
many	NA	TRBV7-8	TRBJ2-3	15	TGTGCCAGCAGCCGTGGGACGGGAGCTACAGATACGCAGTATTTT	CASSRGTGATDTQYF